The rows below give T cell receptor beta chains drawn from one sample of a study of T cell repertoires in cytomegalovirus infection. Each CDR3 protein gets one entry after TCRdb re-called the reads with MiXCR. The table has 510,000 or so distinct CDR3 sequences, 26% seen once. Input material: PBMCs. The receptors originated from a human donor in good health (CMV status not recorded). Some clones in this sample may be carry-over from other donors' samples. CDR3s include the opening cysteine and the closing phenylalanine or tryptophan. Fields, in order: J gene, clone size, V gene, D gene, CDR3 DNA, CDR3 protein. D genes are given only for firm matches. Expanded clones get a size class; other rows say once, few or many, or leave the size out.

TRBJ1-2,-,TRBV2,TRBD1,TGTGCCAGCAGTGTTTCACAGGGGGAGCGGAAAGGCTACACCTTC,CASSVSQGERKGYTF
TRBJ1-2,-,TRBV20-1,TRBD1,TGCAGTGCTAGAGATTCGGGACAGGACCCATTGAACTATGGCTACACCTTC,CSARDSGQDPLNYGYTF
TRBJ2-3,few,TRBV5-1,TRBD2,TGCGCCAGCAGTTCGTCGACTAGCGGTGGAGATACGCAGTATTTT,CASSSSTSGGDTQYF
TRBJ2-7,-,TRBV13,TRBD2,TGTGCCAGCAGCTTGACTAGCGGGATTGTGCAGTACTTC,CASSLTSGIVQYF
TRBJ2-5,few,TRBV29-1,TRBD2,TGCAGCGTTGAGGTAGCGGGAGAGGAGACCCAGTACTTC,CSVEVAGEETQYF
TRBJ2-5,few,TRBV25-1,-,TGTGCCAGCAGTGAATCTGGCAGACAGTACCAAGAGACCCAGTACTTC,CASSESGRQYQETQYF
TRBJ2-3,-,TRBV19,TRBD1,TGTGCCAGTAGTATCGAAACTCCGGGACAGGGCACAGATACGCAGTATTTT,CASSIETPGQGTDTQYF
TRBJ2-5,-,TRBV7-2,TRBD1,TGTGCCAGCAGCTGGTTACCGGGACAGGGAAAGGAGACCCAGTACTTC,CASSWLPGQGKETQYF
TRBJ1-5,many,TRBV19,-,TGTGCCAGTAGTATTGTGGATCAGCCCCAGCATTTT,CASSIVDQPQHF
TRBJ2-6,many,TRBV4-1,-,TGCGCCAGCAGCCAAGCTTCTGGGGCCAACGTCCTGACTTTC,CASSQASGANVLTF
TRBJ1-2,-,TRBV20-1,-,TGCAGTTTAAGACAGGCGAACCTCTATGGCTACACCTTC,CSLRQANLYGYTF
TRBJ2-7,-,TRBV6-8,-,TGTGCCAGCAGTTACTCGACATCCCAGGGGGGCTTCGAGCAGTACTTC,CASSYSTSQGGFEQYF
TRBJ2-7,few,TRBV12-3/TRBV12-4,TRBD2,TGTGCCAGCAGCCTGGGGACTAGCGGGAGTACCGAGCAGTACTTC,CASSLGTSGSTEQYF
TRBJ1-4,-,TRBV6-6,-,TGTGCCAGCAGTTACTCGGGGGGTAGACGTGAAAAACTGTTTTTT,CASSYSGGRREKLFF
TRBJ2-5,-,TRBV7-3,-,TGTGCCAGCAGCGCTATCGGGGAGACCCAGTACTTC,CASSAIGETQYF
TRBJ2-5,few,TRBV20-1,TRBD2,TGCAGTGCTAGAACCCCAGCGGGAGTCGGGGCTGGAGAGACCCAGTACTTC,CSARTPAGVGAGETQYF
TRBJ1-1,few,TRBV30,-,TGTGCCTGGAGTCTCGGGGACATGAACACTGAAGCTTTCTTT,CAWSLGDMNTEAFF
TRBJ2-3,few,TRBV6-6,TRBD2,TGTGCCAGCAGTTACTCCCTTTCTAGCGGAGGCACAGATACGCAGTATTTT,CASSYSLSSGGTDTQYF
TRBJ1-5,few,TRBV7-9,-,TGTGCCAGCAGCTTAGTAGGTAGGCCGCAGGGAAATCAGCCCCAGCATTTT,CASSLVGRPQGNQPQHF
TRBJ1-3,many,TRBV6-5,TRBD1,TGTGCCAGCAGTTACCAACCGGGACAGGGCCACTCTGGAAACACCATATATTTT,CASSYQPGQGHSGNTIYF
TRBJ1-5,-,TRBV6-5,-,TGTGCCAGCAGCCAACTGGGGTCCGGGGGACGACAGCCCCAGCATTTT,CASSQLGSGGRQPQHF
TRBJ1-2,many,TRBV19,-,TGTGCCAGTTGTTGTGACAGCTATGCCGGGGGCTACACCTTC,CASCCDSYAGGYTF
TRBJ2-6,few,TRBV2,-,TGTGCCAGCTTGGAAGCTGGGGCCAACGTCCTGACTTTC,CASLEAGANVLTF
TRBJ2-3,few,TRBV6-2/TRBV6-3,TRBD1,TGTGCCAGCAGTTATGGACAGGGGGCCCCAGATACGCAGTATTTT,CASSYGQGAPDTQYF
TRBJ1-4,few,TRBV12-3/TRBV12-4,TRBD1,TGTGCCAGCAAGTGGACAGGGGGGGGTTCGGAAAAACTGTTTTTT,CASKWTGGGSEKLFF
TRBJ1-1,few,TRBV19,TRBD1,TGTGCCAGTAGCCTCTCACCCCCGGGACAGGGGGCGTCTGAAGCTTTCTTT,CASSLSPPGQGASEAFF
TRBJ2-6,-,TRBV12-3/TRBV12-4,-,TGTGCCAGCAGTTTTGGGCAGGGTTTGGGCTCTGGGGCCAACGTCCTGACTTTC,CASSFGQGLGSGANVLTF
TRBJ2-1,many,TRBV7-8,TRBD2,TGTGCCAGCAGCTTAGTAAGTCGTCTAGCGGGAATATGGGAGCAGTTCTTC,CASSLVSRLAGIWEQFF
TRBJ2-3,-,TRBV14,TRBD2,TGTGCCAGCAGCCAGAGGGCTAGCGGGAGAACAGATACGCAGTATTTT,CASSQRASGRTDTQYF
TRBJ2-7,few,TRBV18,-,TGTGCCAGCTCACCTAATTGGGGCAGCGCAAACTACGAGCAGTACTTC,CASSPNWGSANYEQYF
TRBJ2-1,-,TRBV4-1,-,TGCGCCAGCAGCCAAGATCGCACCTTCAATGAGCAGTTCTTC,CASSQDRTFNEQFF
TRBJ2-7,-,TRBV15,-,TGTGCCACCAGCACCCCGCCGAGGGGCGAGCAGTACTTC,CATSTPPRGEQYF
TRBJ1-2,-,TRBV27,TRBD1,TGTGCCAGCAGCCTTAGACAGGGTTTTGCCCAAATTTATGGCTACACCTTC,CASSLRQGFAQIYGYTF
TRBJ2-5,many,TRBV7-8,TRBD1,TGTGCCAGCAGCATGGGACAGGGAGAGACCCAGTACTTC,CASSMGQGETQYF
TRBJ2-1,-,TRBV19,TRBD2,TGTGCCAGTAGTATTTTCAGCGGGAGTGGTTTCAATGAGCAGTTCTTC,CASSIFSGSGFNEQFF
TRBJ2-4,few,TRBV23-1,-,TGCGCCAGCAGTCAACAACTAGTCGCCATTCAGTACTTC,CASSQQLVAIQYF
TRBJ2-7,-,TRBV28,-,TGTGCCAGCAGGTCCAGTCCCCTACGCGAGCAGTACTTC,CASRSSPLREQYF
TRBJ2-1,many,TRBV27,TRBD2,TGTGCCAGCCATACTCAGCGGGAGCTGGATGAGCAGTTCTTC,CASHTQRELDEQFF
TRBJ2-5,many,TRBV7-8,-,TGTGCCAGCAGCCCTCCCAGGGCGGAGACCCAGTACTTC,CASSPPRAETQYF
TRBJ2-1,many,TRBV7-2,-,TGTGCCAGCAGCTTCCCCAGGGTTCATGAGCAGTTCTTC,CASSFPRVHEQFF
TRBJ2-1,-,TRBV4-2,-,TGTGCCAGCAGCCAAGGAGTCCAATCCTACAATGAGCAGTTCTTC,CASSQGVQSYNEQFF
TRBJ2-2,-,TRBV6-2/TRBV6-3,-,TGTGCCAGCAGAAATCACAGGGAGAGGGGAGTCGGGGAGCTGTTTTTT,CASRNHRERGVGELFF
TRBJ2-7,-,TRBV11-2,TRBD2,TGTGCCAGCAGCCCGGAAGGACTAGTAGATGGCCGATACGAGCAGTACTTC,CASSPEGLVDGRYEQYF